What follows is one TCR beta chain and its context. This sample is part of a study of T cell changes during pregnancy in multiple sclerosis. Clones were sequenced by immunoSEQ multiplex PCR, and TCRdb holds only the in-frame ones, with some missing. The profile shows almost 65,000 clones, 80% to 95% of them singletons. This sequence was found in a female donor with multiple sclerosis, enrolled in a pregnancy study. This specimen was peripheral blood, taken in the first trimester of pregnancy.

The DNA for the CDR3 is TGCAGCGTTGTAGCCCCACGACTGGCGGGGACGAGGTACGAGCAGTACTTC. Its translation: CSVVAPRLAGTRYEQYF. The chain employs TRBV29-1 and TRBJ2-7, with a tentative D call TRBD2 (6 bases). Trimming cost V 4 bases and J 4 bases, with 26 bases left between them. This CDR3 is 17 amino acids long. Germline CDR1 reads SQVTM; CDR2 reads ANQGSEA.